This section outlines one TCR beta chain sequence together with its context. Its target is not known. These data come from a study of T-cell reconstitution after alpha-beta-depleted transplantation in children. Unique molecular identifiers were built into the TCRbeta library. TCRdb called the PCR reads again in MiXCR, with one record for every CDR3 protein. The sample has around 270,000 distinct CDR3 sequences; nearly 8% are singletons. Germline V CDR1 and CDR2: LGHDT, YNNKEL (reference sequence). The CDR3 is 17 amino acids. Trimming stripped 2 bases from V and 0 bases from J, with 16 bases between. Findings and caveats of the study: Where some patients showed high TCRbeta diversity at day 60, it came from recipient T cells and thymic progenitors that had survived. Roughly two months post-transplant, alpha-beta T cells reportedly originated from several hundred graft clones that had expanded. By one year post-transplant, T-cell counts and diversity largely arose from T cells that were newly produced.

This sequence joins TRBV3-1 and TRBJ1-1, with D perhaps matching TRBD1 (5 bases). Here the sequenced sample was peripheral blood, taken 360 days after TCRalphabeta/CD19-depleted stem cell transplant. The receptor comes from a female patient under 10 years old who had a stem cell transplant for Fanconi anemia, so the T cells may come from the graft donor. The CDR3 is CASSQQTPRGMNTEAFF. Written as DNA, the CDR3 is TGTGCCAGCAGCCAACAAACTCCGAGGGGCATGAACACTGAAGCTTTCTTT.